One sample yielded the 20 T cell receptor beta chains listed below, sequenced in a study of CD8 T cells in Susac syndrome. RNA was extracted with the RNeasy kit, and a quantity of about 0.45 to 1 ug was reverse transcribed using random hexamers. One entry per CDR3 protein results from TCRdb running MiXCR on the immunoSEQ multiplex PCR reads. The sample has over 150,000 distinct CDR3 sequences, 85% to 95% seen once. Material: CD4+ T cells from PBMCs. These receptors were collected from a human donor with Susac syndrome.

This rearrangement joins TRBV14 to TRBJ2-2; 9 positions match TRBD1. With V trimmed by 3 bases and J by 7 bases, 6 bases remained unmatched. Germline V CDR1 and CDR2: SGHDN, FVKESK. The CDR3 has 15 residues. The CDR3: CASSQDRGPVGELFF. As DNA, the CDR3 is TGTGCCAGCAGCCAGGACAGGGGACCTGTCGGGGAGCTGTTTTTT. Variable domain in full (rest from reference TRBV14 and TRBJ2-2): EAGVTQFPSHSVIEKGQTVTLRCDPISGHDNLYWYRRVMGKEIKFLLHFVKESKQDESGMPNNRFLAERTGGTYSTLKVQPAELEDSGVYFCASSQDRGPVGELFFGEGSRLTVL.

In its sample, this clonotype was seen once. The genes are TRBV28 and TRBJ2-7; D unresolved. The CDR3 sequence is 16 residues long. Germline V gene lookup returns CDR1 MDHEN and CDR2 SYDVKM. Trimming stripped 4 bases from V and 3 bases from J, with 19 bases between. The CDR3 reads CASSSAFGPSNYEQYF. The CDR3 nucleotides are TGTGCCAGCAGTTCCGCCTTCGGACCATCTAACTACGAGCAGTACTTC.

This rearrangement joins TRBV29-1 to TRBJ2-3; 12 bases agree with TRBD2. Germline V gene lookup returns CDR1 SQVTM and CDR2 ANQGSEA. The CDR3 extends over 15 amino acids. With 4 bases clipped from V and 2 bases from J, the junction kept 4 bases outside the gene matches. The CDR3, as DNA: TGCAGCGTTGCGAGGACTAGCGGGATCACAGATACGCAGTATTTT. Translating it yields CSVARTSGITDTQYF.

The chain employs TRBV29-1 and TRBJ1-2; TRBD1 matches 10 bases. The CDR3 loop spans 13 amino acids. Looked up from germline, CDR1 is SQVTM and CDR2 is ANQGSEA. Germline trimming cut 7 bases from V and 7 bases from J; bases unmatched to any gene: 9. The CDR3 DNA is TGCAGCGCGGACAGGGGGAGCCGGGGTGGCTACACCTTC. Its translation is CSADRGSRGGYTF.

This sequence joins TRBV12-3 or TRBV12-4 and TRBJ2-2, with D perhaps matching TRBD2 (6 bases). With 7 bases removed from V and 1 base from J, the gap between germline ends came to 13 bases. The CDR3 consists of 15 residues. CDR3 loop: CASNPRRGNTGELFF. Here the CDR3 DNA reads TGTGCCAGCAATCCCCGGAGGGGGAACACCGGGGAGCTGTTTTTT.

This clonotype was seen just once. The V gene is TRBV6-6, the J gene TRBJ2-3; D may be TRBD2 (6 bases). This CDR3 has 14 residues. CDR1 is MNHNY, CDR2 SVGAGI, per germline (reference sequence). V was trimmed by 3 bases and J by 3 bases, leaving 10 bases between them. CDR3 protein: CASSYSAGTDTQYF. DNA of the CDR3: TGTGCCAGCAGTTATTCGGCGGGGACAGATACGCAGTATTTT.

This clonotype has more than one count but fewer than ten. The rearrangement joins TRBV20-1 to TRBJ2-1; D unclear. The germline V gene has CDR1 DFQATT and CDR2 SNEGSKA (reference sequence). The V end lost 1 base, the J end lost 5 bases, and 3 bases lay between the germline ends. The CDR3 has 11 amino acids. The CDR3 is CSARGDNEQFF. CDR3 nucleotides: TGCAGTGCTAGAGGTGACAATGAGCAGTTCTTC.

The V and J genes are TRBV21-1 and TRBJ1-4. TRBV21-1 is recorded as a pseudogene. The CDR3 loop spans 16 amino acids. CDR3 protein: CASSKPQPLRNEKLFF. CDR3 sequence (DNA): TGTGCCAGCAGCAAACCCCAACCTCTTCGTAATGAAAAACTGTTTTTT.

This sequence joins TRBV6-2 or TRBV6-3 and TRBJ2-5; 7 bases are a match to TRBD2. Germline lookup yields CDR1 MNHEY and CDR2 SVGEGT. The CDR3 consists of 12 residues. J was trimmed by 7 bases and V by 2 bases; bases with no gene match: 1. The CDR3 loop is CASSYGEGTQYF. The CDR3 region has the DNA TGTGCCAGCAGTTACGGGGAGGGGACCCAGTACTTC.

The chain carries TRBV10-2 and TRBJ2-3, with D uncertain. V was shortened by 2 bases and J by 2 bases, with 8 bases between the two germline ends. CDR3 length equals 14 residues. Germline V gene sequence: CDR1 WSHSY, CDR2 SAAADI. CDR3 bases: TGCGCCAGCAGTGAGAGGGTTCCCACAGATACGCAGTATTTT. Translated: CASSERVPTDTQYF.

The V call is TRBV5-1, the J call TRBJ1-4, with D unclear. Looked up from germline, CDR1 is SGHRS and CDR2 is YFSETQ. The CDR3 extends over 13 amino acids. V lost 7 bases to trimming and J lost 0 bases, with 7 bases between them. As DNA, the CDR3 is TGCGCCAGCCGCACCGCAACTAATGAAAAACTGTTTTTT. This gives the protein CASRTATNEKLFF. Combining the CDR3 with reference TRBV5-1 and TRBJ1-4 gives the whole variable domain KAGVTQTPRYLIKTRGQQVTLSCSPISGHRSVSWYQQTPGQGLQFLFEYFSETQRNKGNFPGRFSGRQFSNSRSEMNVSTLELGDSALYLCASRTATNEKLFFGSGTQLSVL.

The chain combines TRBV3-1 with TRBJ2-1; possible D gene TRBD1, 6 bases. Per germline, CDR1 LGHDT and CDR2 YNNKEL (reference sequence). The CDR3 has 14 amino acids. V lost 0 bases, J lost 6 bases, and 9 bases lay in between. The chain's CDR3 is CASSQDGRGNEQFF. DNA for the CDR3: TGTGCCAGCAGCCAAGACGGCAGGGGCAATGAGCAGTTCTTC.

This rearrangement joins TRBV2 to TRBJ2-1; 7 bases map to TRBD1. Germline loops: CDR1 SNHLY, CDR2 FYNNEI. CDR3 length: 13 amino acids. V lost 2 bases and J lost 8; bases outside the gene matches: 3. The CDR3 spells CASSEYRGHEQFF. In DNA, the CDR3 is TGTGCCAGCAGTGAATACAGGGGCCATGAGCAGTTCTTC.

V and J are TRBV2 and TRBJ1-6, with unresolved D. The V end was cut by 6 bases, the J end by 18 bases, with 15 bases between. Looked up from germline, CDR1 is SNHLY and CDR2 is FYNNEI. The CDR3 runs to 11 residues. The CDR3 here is CASSGYGLPHF. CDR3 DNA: TGTGCCAGCAGCGGCTATGGCCTGCCCCACTTT.

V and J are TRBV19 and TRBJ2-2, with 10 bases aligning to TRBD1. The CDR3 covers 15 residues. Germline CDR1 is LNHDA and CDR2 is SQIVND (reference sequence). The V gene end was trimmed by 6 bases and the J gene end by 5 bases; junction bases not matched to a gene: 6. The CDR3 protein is CASSRDRGMTGELFF. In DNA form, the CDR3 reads TGTGCCAGTAGCAGGGACAGGGGAATGACCGGGGAGCTGTTTTTT.

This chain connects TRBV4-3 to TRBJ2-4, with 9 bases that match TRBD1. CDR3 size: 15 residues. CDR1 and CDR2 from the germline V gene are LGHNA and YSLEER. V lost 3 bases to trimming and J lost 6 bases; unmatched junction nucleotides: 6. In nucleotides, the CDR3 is TGCGCCAGCAGCCATGAACAGGGGGCTCGAAACATTCAGTACTTC. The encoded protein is CASSHEQGARNIQYF.

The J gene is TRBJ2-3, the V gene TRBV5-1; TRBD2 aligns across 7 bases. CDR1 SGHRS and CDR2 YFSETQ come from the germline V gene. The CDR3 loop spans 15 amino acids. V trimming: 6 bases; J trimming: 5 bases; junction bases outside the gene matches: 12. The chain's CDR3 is CASNFGGSNRDTQYF. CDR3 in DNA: TGCGCCAGCAACTTCGGCGGGAGTAATAGAGATACGCAGTATTTT.

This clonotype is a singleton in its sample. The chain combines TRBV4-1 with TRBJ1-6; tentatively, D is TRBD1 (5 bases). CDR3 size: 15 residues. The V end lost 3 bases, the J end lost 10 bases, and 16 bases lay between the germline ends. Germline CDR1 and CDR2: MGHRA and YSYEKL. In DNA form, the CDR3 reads TGCGCCAGCAGCCAGGGTACCAGGGCGCTGTCACCCCTCCACTTT. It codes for CASSQGTRALSPLHF.

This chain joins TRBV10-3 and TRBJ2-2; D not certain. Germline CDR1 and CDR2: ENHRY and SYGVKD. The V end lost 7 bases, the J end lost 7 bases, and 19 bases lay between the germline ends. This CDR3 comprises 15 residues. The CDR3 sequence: CAIKPGRNSHGELFF. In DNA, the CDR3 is TGTGCCATCAAGCCCGGCCGTAATTCGCACGGGGAGCTGTTTTTT.

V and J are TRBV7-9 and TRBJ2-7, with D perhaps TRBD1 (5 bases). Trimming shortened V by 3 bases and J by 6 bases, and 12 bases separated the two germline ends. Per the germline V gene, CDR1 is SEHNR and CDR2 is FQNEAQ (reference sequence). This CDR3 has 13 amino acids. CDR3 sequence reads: CASSLGLVGEQYF. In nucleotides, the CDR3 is TGTGCCAGCAGCTTGGGGCTTGTGGGCGAGCAGTACTTC.